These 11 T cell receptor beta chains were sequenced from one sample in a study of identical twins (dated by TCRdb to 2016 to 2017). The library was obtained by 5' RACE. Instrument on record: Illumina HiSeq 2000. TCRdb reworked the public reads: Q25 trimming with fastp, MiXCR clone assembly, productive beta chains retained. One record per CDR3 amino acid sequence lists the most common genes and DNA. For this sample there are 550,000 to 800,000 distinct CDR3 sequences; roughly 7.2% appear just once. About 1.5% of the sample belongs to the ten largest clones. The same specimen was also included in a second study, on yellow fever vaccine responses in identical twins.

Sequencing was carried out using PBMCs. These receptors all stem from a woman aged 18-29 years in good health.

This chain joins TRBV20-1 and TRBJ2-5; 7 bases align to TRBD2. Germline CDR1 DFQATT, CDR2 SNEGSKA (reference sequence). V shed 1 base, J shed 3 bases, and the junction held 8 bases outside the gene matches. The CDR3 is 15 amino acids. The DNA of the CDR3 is TGCAGTGCTAGAGTCCGAGGGAGGGGAGAAGAGACCCAGTACTTC. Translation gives CSARVRGRGEETQYF.

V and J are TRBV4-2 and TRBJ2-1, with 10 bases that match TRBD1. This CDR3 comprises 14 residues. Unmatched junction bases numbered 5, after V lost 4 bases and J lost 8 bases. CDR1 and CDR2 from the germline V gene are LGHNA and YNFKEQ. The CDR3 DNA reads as TGTGCCAGCAGCCTCCGGGACAGGGGAGATGAGCAGTTCTTC. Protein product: CASSLRDRGDEQFF.

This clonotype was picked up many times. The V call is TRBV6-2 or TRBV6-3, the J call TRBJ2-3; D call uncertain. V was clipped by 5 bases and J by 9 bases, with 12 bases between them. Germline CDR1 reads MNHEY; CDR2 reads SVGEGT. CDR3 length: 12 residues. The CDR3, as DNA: TGTGCCAGCAGTCCCCCCCACCAGACGCAGTATTTT. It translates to CASSPPHQTQYF.

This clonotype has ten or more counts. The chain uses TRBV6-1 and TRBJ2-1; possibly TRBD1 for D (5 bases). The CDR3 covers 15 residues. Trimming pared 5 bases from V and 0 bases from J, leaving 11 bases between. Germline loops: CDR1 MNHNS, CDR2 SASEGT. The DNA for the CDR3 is TGTGCCAGCAGTCCCGGACACCCCTCCTACAATGAGCAGTTCTTC. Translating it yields CASSPGHPSYNEQFF.

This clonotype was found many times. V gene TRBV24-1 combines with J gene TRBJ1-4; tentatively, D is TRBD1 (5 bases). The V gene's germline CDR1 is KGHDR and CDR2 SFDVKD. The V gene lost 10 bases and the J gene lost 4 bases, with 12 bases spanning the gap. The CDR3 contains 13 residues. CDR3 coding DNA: TGTGCCACGAACGACAGAGATAATGAAAAACTGTTTTTT. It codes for CATNDRDNEKLFF.

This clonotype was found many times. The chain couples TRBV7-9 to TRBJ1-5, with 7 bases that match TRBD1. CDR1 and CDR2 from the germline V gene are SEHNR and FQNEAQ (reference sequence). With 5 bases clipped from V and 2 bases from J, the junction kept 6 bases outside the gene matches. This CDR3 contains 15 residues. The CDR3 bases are TGTGCCAGCAGCAGAACAGGGGATCGCAATCAGCCCCAGCATTTT. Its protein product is CASSRTGDRNQPQHF.

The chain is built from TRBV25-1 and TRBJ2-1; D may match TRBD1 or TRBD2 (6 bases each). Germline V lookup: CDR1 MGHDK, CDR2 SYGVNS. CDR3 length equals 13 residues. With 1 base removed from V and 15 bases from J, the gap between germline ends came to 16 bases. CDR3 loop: CASSEWGADVPFF. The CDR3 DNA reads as TGTGCCAGCAGTGAATGGGGGGCGGACGTTCCGTTCTTC.

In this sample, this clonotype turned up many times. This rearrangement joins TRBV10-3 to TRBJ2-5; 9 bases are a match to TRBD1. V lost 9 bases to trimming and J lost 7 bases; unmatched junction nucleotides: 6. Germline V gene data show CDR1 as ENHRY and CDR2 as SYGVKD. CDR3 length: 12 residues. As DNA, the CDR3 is TGTGCCATACAGGGGGCAGACGGGACCCAGTACTTC. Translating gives CAIQGADGTQYF.

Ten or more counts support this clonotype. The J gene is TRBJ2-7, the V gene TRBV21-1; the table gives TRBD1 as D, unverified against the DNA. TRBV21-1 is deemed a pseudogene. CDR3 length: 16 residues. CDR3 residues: CASSKENRGEPYEQYV. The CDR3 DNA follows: TGTGCCAGCAGCAAAGAAAACAGGGGAGAGCCCTACGAGCAGTACGTC.

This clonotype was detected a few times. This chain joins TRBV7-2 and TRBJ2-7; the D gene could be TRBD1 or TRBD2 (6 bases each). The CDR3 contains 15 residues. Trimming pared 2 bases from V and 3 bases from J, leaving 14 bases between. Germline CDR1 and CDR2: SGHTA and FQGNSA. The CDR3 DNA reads TGTGCCAGCAGCTTATCGTGGGGGGCTGGCTACGAGCAGTACGTC. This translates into CASSLSWGAGYEQYV.

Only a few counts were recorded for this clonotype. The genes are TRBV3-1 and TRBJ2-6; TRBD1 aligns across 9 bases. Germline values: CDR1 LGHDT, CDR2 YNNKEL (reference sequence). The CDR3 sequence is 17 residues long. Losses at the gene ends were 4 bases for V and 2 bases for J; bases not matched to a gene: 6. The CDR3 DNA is TGTGCCAGCAGCCTCCGACAGGGGGGAGCTGGGGCCAACGTCCTGACTTTC. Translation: CASSLRQGGAGANVLTF.